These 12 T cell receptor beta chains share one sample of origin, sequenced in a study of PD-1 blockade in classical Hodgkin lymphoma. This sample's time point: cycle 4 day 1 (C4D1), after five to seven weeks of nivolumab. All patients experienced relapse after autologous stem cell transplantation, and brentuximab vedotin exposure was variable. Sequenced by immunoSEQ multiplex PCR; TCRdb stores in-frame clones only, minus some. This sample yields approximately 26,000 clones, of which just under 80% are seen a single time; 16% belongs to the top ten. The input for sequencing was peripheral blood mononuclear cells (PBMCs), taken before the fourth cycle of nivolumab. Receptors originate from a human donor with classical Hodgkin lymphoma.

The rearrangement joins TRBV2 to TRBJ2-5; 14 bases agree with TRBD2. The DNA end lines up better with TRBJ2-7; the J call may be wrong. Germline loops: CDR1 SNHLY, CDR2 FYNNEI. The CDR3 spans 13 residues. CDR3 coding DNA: TGTGCCAGCGGGACTAGCGGGAGAAACGAGCAGTACTTC. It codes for CASGTSGRNEQYF.

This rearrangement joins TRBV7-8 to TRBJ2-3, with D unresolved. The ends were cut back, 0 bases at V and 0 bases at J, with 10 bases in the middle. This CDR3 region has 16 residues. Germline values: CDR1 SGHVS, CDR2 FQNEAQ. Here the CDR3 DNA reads TGTGCCAGCAGCTTAGCGCCCGGTACTAGCACAGATACGCAGTATTTT. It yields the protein CASSLAPGTSTDTQYF.

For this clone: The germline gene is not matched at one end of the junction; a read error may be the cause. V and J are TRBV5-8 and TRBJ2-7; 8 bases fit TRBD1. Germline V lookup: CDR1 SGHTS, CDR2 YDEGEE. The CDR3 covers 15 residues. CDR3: CASTLSGQGFREQYF. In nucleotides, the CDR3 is TGTGCCAGCACCTTGTCAGGACAGGGTTTTCGGGAGCAGTACTTC.

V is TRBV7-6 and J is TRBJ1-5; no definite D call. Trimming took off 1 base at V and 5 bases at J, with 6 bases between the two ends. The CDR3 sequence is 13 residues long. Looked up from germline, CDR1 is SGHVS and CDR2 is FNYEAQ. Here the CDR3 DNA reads TGTGCCAGCAGCTTAGGGAGAGATCAGCCCCAGCATTTT. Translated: CASSLGRDQPQHF.

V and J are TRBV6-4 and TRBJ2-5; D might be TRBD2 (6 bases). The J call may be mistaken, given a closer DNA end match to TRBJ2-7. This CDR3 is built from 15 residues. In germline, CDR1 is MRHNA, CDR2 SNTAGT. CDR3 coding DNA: TGTGCCAGCAGGACCGGGACTTCCCTTTCCTACGAGCAGTACTTC. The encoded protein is CASRTGTSLSYEQYF.

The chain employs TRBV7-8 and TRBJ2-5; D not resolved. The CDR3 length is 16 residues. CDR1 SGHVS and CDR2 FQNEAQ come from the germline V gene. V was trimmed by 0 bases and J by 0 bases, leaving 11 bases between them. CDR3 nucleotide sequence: TGTGCCAGCAGCTTAGCCCGAAACAGTTACCAAGAGACCCAGTACTTC. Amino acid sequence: CASSLARNSYQETQYF.

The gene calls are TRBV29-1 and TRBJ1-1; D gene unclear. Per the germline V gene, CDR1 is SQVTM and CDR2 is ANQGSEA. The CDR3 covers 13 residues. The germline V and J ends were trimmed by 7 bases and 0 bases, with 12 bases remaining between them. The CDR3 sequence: CSGRRNMNTEAFF. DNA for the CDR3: TGCAGCGGACGACGGAATATGAACACTGAAGCTTTCTTT.

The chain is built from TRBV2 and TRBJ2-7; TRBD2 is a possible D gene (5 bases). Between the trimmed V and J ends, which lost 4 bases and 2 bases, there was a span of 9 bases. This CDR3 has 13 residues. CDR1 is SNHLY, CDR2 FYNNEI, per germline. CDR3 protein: CASSAGETYEQYF. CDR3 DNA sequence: TGTGCCAGCAGTGCCGGGGAGACCTACGAGCAGTACTTC.

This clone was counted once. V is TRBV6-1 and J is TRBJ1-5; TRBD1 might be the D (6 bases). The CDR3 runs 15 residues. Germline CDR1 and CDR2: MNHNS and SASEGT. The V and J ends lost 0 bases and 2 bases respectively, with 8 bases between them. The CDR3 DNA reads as TGTGCCAGCAGTGAAGCAGGGGGAGGCAATCAGCCCCAGCATTTT. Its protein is CASSEAGGGNQPQHF.

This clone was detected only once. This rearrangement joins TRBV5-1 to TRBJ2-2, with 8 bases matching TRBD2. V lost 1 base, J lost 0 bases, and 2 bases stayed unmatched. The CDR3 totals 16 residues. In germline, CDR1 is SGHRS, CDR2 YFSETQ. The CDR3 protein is CASSLTSGPNTGELFF. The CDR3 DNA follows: TGCGCCAGCAGCTTGACTAGCGGCCCGAACACCGGGGAGCTGTTTTTT.

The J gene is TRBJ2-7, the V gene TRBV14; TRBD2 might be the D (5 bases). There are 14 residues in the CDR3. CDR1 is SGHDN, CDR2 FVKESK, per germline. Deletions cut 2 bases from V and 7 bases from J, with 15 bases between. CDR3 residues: CASSQNGLTGEQYF. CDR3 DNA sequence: TGTGCCAGCAGCCAAAATGGTCTTACGGGGGAGCAGTACTTC. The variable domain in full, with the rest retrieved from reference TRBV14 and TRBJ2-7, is EAGVTQFPSHSVIEKGQTVTLRCDPISGHDNLYWYRRVMGKEIKFLLHFVKESKQDESGMPNNRFLAERTGGTYSTLKVQPAELEDSGVYFCASSQNGLTGEQYFGPGTRLTVT.

This chain's CDR3 is CASKRGDRNYGYTF. The CDR3 coding sequence is TGTGCCAGTAAGCGCGGGGACAGGAACTATGGCTACACCTTC. The chain carries TRBV19 and TRBJ1-2; 8 nucleotides match TRBD1. The length of the CDR3 is 14 residues. V shed 7 bases and J 2 bases; nucleotides not matched to a gene: 6. CDR1 and CDR2 from the germline V gene are LNHDA and SQIVND (reference sequence).